Below are 14 T cell receptor beta chains sequenced from a single sample in a study of cytomegalovirus exposure and HLA in healthy donors (dated by TCRdb to the late 2010s). Libraries were constructed by the immunoSEQ multiplex PCR assay. TCRdb provides this immuneACCESS table in a form limited to in-frame rearrangements. Some clones are lacking; in checked studies, under half of them reflect an unresolved V gene, and why the rest are absent is not known. This sample holds about 98,000 clones; around nine tenths were observed only once. In total, the top ten clones hold 3.9% of the sample. The sample comprised PBMCs. The receptors stem from a young woman in good health and CMV-seronegative.

This chain joins TRBV5-1 and TRBJ1-1, with TRBD1 as a possible D gene (5 bases). Trimming shortened V by 4 bases and J by 0 bases, and 16 bases separated the two germline ends. The CDR3 totals 16 residues. Germline V lookup: CDR1 SGHRS, CDR2 YFSETQ. The CDR3 DNA reads as TGCGCCAGCAGCCCAATGGGGCAGGGCGTGAACACTGAAGCTTTCTTT. It is translated as CASSPMGQGVNTEAFF. The full variable domain, rest sourced from reference TRBV5-1 and TRBJ1-1, is KAGVTQTPRYLIKTRGQQVTLSCSPISGHRSVSWYQQTPGQGLQFLFEYFSETQRNKGNFPGRFSGRQFSNSRSEMNVSTLELGDSALYLCASSPMGQGVNTEAFFGQGTRLTVV.

V gene TRBV6-4 combines with J gene TRBJ1-3; TRBD1 matches 10 bases. The V and J ends lost 6 bases and 7 bases, in that order; junction bases with no gene match: 18. Germline V lookup: CDR1 MRHNA, CDR2 SNTAGT. The CDR3 is made up of 18 amino acids. The CDR3 region has the DNA TGTGCCAGCAGACAACATAACCCCGACAGGGGGCTCCGGAACACCATATATTTT. Amino acids: CASRQHNPDRGLRNTIYF.

This clone was seen only once. The chain carries TRBV5-1 and TRBJ2-3; 12 nucleotides line up with TRBD2. Trimming took 7 bases from V and 4 from J; bases not matched to a gene: 4. Germline-derived CDR1 and CDR2 are SGHRS and YFSETQ. The length of the CDR3 is 14 residues. The CDR3 sequence: CASVPSGGADTQYF. In DNA, the CDR3 is TGCGCCAGCGTGCCTAGCGGGGGGGCAGATACGCAGTATTTT.

The V gene is TRBV5-1, the J gene TRBJ1-3, with 7 bases matching TRBD1. There are 16 residues in the CDR3. The junction had 7 bases not matched to a gene; V was cut back by 4 bases and J by 0 bases. The V gene's germline CDR1 is SGHRS and CDR2 YFSETQ. For the CDR3, the DNA is TGCGCCAGCAGCGTATGGACAGGCCTCTCTGGAAACACCATATATTTT. Translated: CASSVWTGLSGNTIYF.

V usage is TRBV5-4 and J usage is TRBJ2-7, with TRBD2 matching over 8 bases. CDR1 and CDR2 (germline): SGHNT, YYREEE (reference sequence). Unmatched junction bases numbered 6, after V lost 4 bases and J lost 0 bases. This CDR3 region has 15 residues. This CDR3 reads CASSREGVTSYEQYF. The CDR3, as DNA: TGTGCCAGCAGCCGGGAGGGCGTTACCTCCTACGAGCAGTACTTC.

The CDR3 sequence: CASSFSPPSGEAFF. As DNA, the CDR3 is TGTGCCAGCAGTTTTAGCCCTCCTTCGGGTGAAGCTTTCTTT. The genes are TRBV27 and TRBJ1-1; D call uncertain. V lost 3 bases and J lost 7, with 15 bases in between. CDR3 length equals 14 residues. The germline V gene has CDR1 MNHEY and CDR2 SMNVEV (reference sequence).

The CDR3 here is CASSRTLMATYEQYF. The CDR3, as DNA: TGTGCCAGCAGTCGTACCCTGATGGCAACCTACGAGCAGTACTTC. The V call is TRBV5-5, the J call TRBJ2-7; D not resolved. The CDR3 is made up of 15 amino acids. Trimming left V 5 bases short and J 2 bases short, with 17 bases between. Germline-derived CDR1 and CDR2 are SGHKS and YYEKEE (reference sequence).

The V gene is TRBV28, the J gene TRBJ1-5; a possible D gene is TRBD1 (6 bases). The germline V gene has CDR1 MDHEN and CDR2 SYDVKM. V gave up 5 bases and J gave up 3 bases, with 17 bases separating them. The CDR3 totals 16 residues. CDR3 loop: CASSAKQGLLNQPQHF. As DNA, the CDR3 is TGTGCCAGCAGTGCGAAACAGGGCCTTCTCAATCAGCCCCAGCATTTT.

V usage is TRBV29-1 and J usage is TRBJ2-6; tentative D call: TRBD2 (6 bases). The ends were cut back, 7 bases at V and 4 bases at J, with 11 bases in the middle. Germline-derived CDR1 and CDR2 are SQVTM and ANQGSEA. This CDR3 has 13 residues. The CDR3 protein is CSARGTGANVLTF. Here the CDR3 DNA reads TGCAGCGCTCGCGGGACCGGGGCCAACGTCCTGACTTTC.

The V gene is TRBV9, the J gene TRBJ2-1; 10 bases match TRBD1. J lost 8 bases, V lost 2 bases, and 7 bases had no gene match. The germline CDR1 and CDR2 sequences are SGDLS and YYNGEE. The CDR3 sequence is 15 residues long. The CDR3: CASSVRDRGFDEQFF. In DNA, the CDR3 is TGTGCCAGCAGCGTGAGGGACAGGGGCTTCGATGAGCAGTTCTTC.

This clone was counted only a few times. One end of the junction varies from germline; a read error may be responsible. V usage is TRBV7-6 and J usage is TRBJ2-2, with a tentative D call TRBD2 (6 bases). CDR3 size: 18 residues. Germline V lookup: CDR1 SGHVS, CDR2 FNYEAQ. The CDR3 region has the DNA TGTGCCAGCAGCCTAGCACGCGGACTGGGAGGGAACACCGGGGAGCTGTTTTTT. Amino acids: CASSLARGLGGNTGELFF.

This clone was recorded only once. The CDR3 reads CASGAGINYGYTF. DNA for the CDR3: TGTGCCAGCGGAGCGGGGATAAACTATGGCTACACCTTC. The V and J genes are TRBV9 and TRBJ1-2; no clear D. This CDR3 region has 13 residues. V lost 7 bases to trimming and J lost 2 bases, with 12 bases between them. CDR1 is SGDLS and CDR2 is YYNGEE in the germline V gene.

The rearrangement links TRBV11-1 to TRBJ2-2, with a weak D call TRBD1 (5 bases). The CDR3 covers 15 residues. Germline V CDR1 and CDR2: SGHAT, FQDESV (reference sequence). Trimming removed 1 base from V and 1 base from J, with 7 bases in between. In DNA, the CDR3 is TGTGCCAGCAGCTTAGGTGACAGGAACACCGGGGAGCTGTTTTTT. It codes for CASSLGDRNTGELFF.

This chain connects TRBV5-8 to TRBJ2-5, with TRBD1 as a possible D gene (5 bases). The CDR3 has 15 amino acids. In germline, CDR1 is SGHTS, CDR2 YDEGEE. The ends were cut back, 2 bases at V and 5 bases at J, with 16 bases in the middle. The CDR3 is CASSLRKAGWETQYF. The DNA of the CDR3 is TGTGCCAGCAGCTTACGTAAGGCAGGGTGGGAGACCCAGTACTTC.